Listed here is a single T cell receptor (beta chain). Its specificity is not known. Generated by immunoSEQ multiplex PCR, the TCRdb table keeps only in-frame clones and is missing some. The sample lists hundreds of thousands of clones, roughly 96% occurring once. Only CD45RO-negative cells positively selected for CCR7 counted as naive CD8 cells, so terminally differentiated effector memory CD45RA+ cells were excluded. This entry belongs to a study of shared clonotypes between healthy human individuals. The study's findings and limits: The researchers took only blood, and tissue repertoires probably look different.

The CDR3 covers 16 residues. Germline lookup yields CDR1 LGHNT and CDR2 FRNRAP. V lost 3 bases to trimming and J lost 4 bases; unmatched junction nucleotides: 10. This sequence was found in a man younger than 45 in good health. Material for sequencing was naive CD8+ T cells sorted from blood. This chain uses TRBV12-5 with TRBJ2-3; 7 bases match TRBD1. Written as DNA, the CDR3 is TGTGCTAGTGGTTTCCCCGGACAGGTTAAACCAGATACGCAGTATTTT. The encoded protein is CASGFPGQVKPDTQYF.